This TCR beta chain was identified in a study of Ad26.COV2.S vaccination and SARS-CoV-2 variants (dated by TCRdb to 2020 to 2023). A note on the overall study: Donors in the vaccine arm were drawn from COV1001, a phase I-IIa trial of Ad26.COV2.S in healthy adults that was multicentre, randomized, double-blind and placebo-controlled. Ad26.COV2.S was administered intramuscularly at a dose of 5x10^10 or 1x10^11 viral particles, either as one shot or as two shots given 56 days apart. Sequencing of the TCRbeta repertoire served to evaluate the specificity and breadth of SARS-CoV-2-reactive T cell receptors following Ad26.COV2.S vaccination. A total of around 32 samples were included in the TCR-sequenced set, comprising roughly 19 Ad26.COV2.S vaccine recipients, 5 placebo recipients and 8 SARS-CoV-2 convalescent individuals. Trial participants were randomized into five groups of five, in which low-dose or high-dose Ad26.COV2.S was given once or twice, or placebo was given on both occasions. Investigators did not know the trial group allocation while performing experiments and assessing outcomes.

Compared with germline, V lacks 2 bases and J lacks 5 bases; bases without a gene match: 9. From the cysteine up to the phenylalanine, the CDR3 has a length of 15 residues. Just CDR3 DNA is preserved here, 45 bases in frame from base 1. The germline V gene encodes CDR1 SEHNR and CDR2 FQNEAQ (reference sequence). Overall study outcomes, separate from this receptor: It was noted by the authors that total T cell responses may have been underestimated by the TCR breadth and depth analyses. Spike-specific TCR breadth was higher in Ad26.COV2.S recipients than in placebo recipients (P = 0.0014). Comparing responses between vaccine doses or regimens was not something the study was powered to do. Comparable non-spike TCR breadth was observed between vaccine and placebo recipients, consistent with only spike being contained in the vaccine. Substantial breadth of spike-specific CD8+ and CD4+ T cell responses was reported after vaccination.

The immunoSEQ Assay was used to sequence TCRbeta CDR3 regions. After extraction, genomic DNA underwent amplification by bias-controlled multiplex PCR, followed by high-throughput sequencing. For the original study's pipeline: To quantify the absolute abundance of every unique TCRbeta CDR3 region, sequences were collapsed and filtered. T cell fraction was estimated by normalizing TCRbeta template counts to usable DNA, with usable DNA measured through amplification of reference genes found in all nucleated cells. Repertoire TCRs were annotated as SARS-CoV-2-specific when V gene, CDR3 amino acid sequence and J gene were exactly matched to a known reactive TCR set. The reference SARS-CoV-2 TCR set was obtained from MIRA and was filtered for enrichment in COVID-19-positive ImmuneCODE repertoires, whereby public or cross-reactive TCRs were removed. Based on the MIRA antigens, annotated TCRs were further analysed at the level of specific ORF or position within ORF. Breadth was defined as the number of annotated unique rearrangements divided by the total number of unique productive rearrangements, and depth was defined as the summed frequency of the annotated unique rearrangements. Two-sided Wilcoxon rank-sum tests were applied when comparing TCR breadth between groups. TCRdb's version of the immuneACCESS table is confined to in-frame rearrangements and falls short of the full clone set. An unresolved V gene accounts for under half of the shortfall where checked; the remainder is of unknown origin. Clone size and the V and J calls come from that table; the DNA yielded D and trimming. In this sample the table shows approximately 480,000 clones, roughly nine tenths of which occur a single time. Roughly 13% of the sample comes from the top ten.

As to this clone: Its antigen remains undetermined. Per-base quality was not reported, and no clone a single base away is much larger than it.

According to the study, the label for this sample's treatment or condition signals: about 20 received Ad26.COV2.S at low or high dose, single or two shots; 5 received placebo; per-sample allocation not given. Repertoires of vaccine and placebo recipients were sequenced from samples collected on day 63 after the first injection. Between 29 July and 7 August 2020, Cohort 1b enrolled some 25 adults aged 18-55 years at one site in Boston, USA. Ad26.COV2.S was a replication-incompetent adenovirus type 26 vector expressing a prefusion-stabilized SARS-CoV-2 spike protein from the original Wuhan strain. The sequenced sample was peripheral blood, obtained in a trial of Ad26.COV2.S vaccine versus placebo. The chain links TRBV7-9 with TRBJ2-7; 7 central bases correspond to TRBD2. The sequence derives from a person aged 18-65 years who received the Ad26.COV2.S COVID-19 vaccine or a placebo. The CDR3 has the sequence CASSLSGGGRDEQYF. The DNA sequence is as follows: TGTGCCAGCAGCTTATCTGGGGGAGGGCGGGACGAGCAGTACTTC.